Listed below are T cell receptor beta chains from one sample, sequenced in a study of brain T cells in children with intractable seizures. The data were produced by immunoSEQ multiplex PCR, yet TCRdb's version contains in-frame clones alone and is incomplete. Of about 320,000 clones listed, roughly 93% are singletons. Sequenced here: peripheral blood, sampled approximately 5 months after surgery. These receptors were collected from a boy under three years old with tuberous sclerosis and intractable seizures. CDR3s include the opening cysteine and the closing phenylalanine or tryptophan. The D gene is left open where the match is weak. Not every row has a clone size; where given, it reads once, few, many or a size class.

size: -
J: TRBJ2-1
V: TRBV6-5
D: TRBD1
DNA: TGTGCCAGCAGCTGGGGACAGGGTGGACATGAGCAGTTCTTC
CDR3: CASSWGQGGHEQFF

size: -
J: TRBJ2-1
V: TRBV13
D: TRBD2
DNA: TGTGCCAGCAGCTTCGGAACCGGGAGGGGCTACAATGAGCAGTTCTTC
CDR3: CASSFGTGRGYNEQFF

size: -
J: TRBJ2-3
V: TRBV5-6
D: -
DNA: TGTGCCAGCAGCTTGCCTGGGGCGAAAACTAGCACAGATACGCAGTATTTT
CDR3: CASSLPGAKTSTDTQYF

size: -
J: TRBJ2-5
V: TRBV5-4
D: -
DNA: TGTGCCAGCAGCCCCCAACCCCTAGGAGGAGAGACCCAGTACTTC
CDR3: CASSPQPLGGETQYF

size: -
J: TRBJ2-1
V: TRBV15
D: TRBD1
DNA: TGTGCCACCAGCATCGCCGGGACAGGGGGCTACAATGAGCAGTTCTTC
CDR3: CATSIAGTGGYNEQFF

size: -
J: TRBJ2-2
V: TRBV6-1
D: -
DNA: TGTGCCAGCAGTGAACCCCCAGGGCAGGCCGGGGAGCTGTTTTTT
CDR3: CASSEPPGQAGELFF

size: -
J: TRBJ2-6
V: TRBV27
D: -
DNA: TGTGCCAGCGGATTATCACAGGGTTACGGGGCCAACGTCCTGACTTTC
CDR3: CASGLSQGYGANVLTF

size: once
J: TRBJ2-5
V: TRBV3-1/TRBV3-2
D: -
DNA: TGTGCCAGCAGCCAACGTACCCAAGAGACCCAGTACTTC
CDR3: CASSQRTQETQYF

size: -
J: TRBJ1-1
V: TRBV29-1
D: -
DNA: TGCAGCGCGGACAGTTACACTGAAGCTTTCTTT
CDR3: CSADSYTEAFF

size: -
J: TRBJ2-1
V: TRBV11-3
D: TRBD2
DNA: TGTGCCAGCAGTCCGGTGCGGGGGAACAATGAGCAGTTCTTC
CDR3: CASSPVRGNNEQFF

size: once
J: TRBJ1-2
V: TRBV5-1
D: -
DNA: TGCGCCAGCAGCTTAGAACCGGGACCCTATGGCTACACCTTC
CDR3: CASSLEPGPYGYTF

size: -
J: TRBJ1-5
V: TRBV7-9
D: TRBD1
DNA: TGTGCCAGCAGCAGAACCGGGACAGGCCTCAATCAGCCCCAGCATTTT
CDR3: CASSRTGTGLNQPQHF

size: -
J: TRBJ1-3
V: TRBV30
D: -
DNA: TGTGCCTGGGACAGGAGCTCTGGAAACACCATATATTTT
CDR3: CAWDRSSGNTIYF

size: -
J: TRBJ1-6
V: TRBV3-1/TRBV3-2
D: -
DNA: TGTGCCAGCAGCCAAGATAGTAGGGCTAACTATAATTCACCCCTCCACTTT
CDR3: CASSQDSRANYNSPLHF

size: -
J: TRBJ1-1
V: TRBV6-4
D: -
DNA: TGTGCCAGCAGTGATGGCTGGGACACTGAAGCTTTCTTT
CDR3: CASSDGWDTEAFF

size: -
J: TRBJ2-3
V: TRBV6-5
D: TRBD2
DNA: TGTGCCAGCGGGGAGCGGGGGGGCCAGGGAGATACGCAGTATTTT
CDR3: CASGERGGQGDTQYF

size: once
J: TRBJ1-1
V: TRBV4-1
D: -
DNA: TGCGCCAGCAGCCACGGCGGGCAGGGAGGAACTCTAGAAGCTTTCTTT
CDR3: CASSHGGQGGTLEAFF

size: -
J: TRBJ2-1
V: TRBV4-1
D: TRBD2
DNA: TGCGCCAGCAGCCAAGATAGGTGGGGGGGTCAGTTCGATGAGCAGTTCTTC
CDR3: CASSQDRWGGQFDEQFF

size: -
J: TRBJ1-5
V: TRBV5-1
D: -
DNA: TGCGCCAGCAGCTTTGGTGGTTCAGGGAGCAATCAGCCCCAGCATTTT
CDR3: CASSFGGSGSNQPQHF

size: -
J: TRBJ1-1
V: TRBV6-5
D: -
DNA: TGTGCCAGCAGTTACAGGGCCGGGGGCACTGAAGCTTTCTTT
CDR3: CASSYRAGGTEAFF

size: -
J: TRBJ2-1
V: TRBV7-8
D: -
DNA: TGTGCCAGCAGCCCGGGGACGTACAATGAGCAGTTCTTC
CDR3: CASSPGTYNEQFF

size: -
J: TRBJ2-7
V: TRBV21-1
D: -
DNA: TGTGCCAGCAGCAAAGGGGGCCACCTTATCTCCTACGAGCAGTACTTC
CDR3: CASSKGGHLISYEQYF

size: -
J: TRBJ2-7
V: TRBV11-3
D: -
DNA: TGTGCCAGCAGCTCGATAGCCCTGGGAACAGGGTTCTATCACGAGCAGTACTTC
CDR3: CASSSIALGTGFYHEQYF

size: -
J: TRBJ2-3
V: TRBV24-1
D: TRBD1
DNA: TGTGCCACCAGTGATCCAGGGGGAGATACGCAGTATTTT
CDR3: CATSDPGGDTQYF

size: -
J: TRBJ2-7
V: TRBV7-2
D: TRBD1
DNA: TGTGCCAGCAGCTTACCGGGACAGCCCCTAGGATTCTACGAGCAGTACTTC
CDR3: CASSLPGQPLGFYEQYF

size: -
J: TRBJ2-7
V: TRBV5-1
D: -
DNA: TGCGCCAGCAGCTTGGCCTCTGACTACGAGCAGTACTTC
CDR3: CASSLASDYEQYF

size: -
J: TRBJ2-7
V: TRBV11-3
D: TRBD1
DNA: TGTGCCAGCAGCTCACAACAGGGGGGTATTGACGAGCAGTACTTC
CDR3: CASSSQQGGIDEQYF

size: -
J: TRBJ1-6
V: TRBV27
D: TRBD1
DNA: TGTGCCAGCAGTTTTATTACCGGGACAGGGAATTCACCCCTCCACTTT
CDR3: CASSFITGTGNSPLHF

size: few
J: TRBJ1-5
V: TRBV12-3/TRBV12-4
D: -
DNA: TGTGCCAGCAGTTTCGCGGGTGATCAGCCCCAGCATTTT
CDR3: CASSFAGDQPQHF

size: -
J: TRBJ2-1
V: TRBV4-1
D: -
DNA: TGCGCCAGCAGCCATGACAGGGACTATGAGCAGTTCTTC
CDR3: CASSHDRDYEQFF

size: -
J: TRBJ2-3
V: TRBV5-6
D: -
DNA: TGTGCCAGCAGCCGAAGAGATACGCAGTATTTT
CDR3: CASSRRDTQYF

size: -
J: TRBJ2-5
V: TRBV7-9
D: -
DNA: TGTGCCAGCGATGGGGGGGCGGAGACCCAGTACTTC
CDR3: CASDGGAETQYF

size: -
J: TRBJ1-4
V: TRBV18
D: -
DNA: TGTGCCAGCTCACCTGCGGCGGAAAATGAAAAACTGTTTTTT
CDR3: CASSPAAENEKLFF

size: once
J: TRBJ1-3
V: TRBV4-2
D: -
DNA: TGTGCCAGCAGCCCACACTACGACAACTCTGGAAACACCATATATTTT
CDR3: CASSPHYDNSGNTIYF

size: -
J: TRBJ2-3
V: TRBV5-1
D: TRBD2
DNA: TGCGCCAGCAGCTTTGCCCCGTGGGGCGGGAGGGCAGATACGCAGTATTTT
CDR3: CASSFAPWGGRADTQYF

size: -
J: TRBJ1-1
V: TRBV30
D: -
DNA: TGTGCCTGGACTGGATGGTCCACTGAAGCTTTCTTT
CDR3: CAWTGWSTEAFF

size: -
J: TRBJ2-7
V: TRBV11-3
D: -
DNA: TGTGCCAGCAGCTTAGATCCGGTAAGCTCCTACGAGCAGTACTTC
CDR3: CASSLDPVSSYEQYF

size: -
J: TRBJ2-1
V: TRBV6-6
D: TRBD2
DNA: TGTGCCAGCAGCCATAGCGGGAGTTCCTACAATGAGCAGTTCTTC
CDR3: CASSHSGSSYNEQFF

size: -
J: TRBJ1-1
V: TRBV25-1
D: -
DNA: TGTGCCAGCACCCAGGGAGGCACTGAAGCTTTCTTT
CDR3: CASTQGGTEAFF

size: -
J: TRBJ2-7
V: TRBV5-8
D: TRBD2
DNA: TGTGCCAGCAGACGCCTCGGACTAGCGGGAGGTTCGGGCTCCTACGAGCAGTACTTC
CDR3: CASRRLGLAGGSGSYEQYF

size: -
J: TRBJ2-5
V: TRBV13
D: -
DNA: TGTGCCAGCAGCTTAAAGGAGACCCAGTACTTC
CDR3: CASSLKETQYF

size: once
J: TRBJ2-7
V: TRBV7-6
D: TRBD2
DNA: TGTGCCAGCAGCCCCCTCCCGACTAGCGGGGATTCCTACGAGCAGTACTTC
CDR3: CASSPLPTSGDSYEQYF

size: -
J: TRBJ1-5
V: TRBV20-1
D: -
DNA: TGCAGTGCTAGTTTTGGTTCTGGACGGCCCCAGCATTTT
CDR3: CSASFGSGRPQHF

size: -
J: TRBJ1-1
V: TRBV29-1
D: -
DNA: TGCAGCGTTGAAGGGAACACTGAAGCTTTCTTT
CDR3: CSVEGNTEAFF

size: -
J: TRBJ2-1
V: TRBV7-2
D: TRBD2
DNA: TGTGCCAGCAGCTTAGGCGGGAGTTTGGGGAATGAGCAGTTCTTC
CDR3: CASSLGGSLGNEQFF